The 9 T cell receptor beta chains presented below share a single source sample, sequenced in a study of T cells in localized non-small cell lung cancer (TCRdb year 2020). The library was prepared using the immunoSEQ multiplex PCR assay. Drawn from immuneACCESS, this table holds only the in-frame rearrangements with V and J called that TCRdb kept. Clones are partly lost; checked studies trace under half to an unresolved V gene and leave the rest unexplained. The sample table shows some 15,000 clones, and roughly 87% are seen once. The ten biggest clones cover 30% of the sample. The specimen was peripheral blood, collected before any cancer treatment. Receptor source: a male donor aged 60 or older with stage I lung adenocarcinoma.

The CDR3 is CASRLAGASSYEQYF. DNA of the CDR3: TGTGCCAGCAGACTAGCGGGGGCAAGCTCCTACGAGCAGTACTTC. The chain has TRBV7-2 and TRBJ2-5, with 11 nucleotides matching TRBD2. The end of the DNA fits TRBJ2-7 better, so the J call may be wrong. Germline values: CDR1 SGHTA, CDR2 FQGNSA. The CDR3 has 15 amino acids.

The chain is built from TRBV6-5 and TRBJ1-5; the D gene is possibly TRBD1 (5 bases). The CDR3 spans 14 residues. V shed 5 bases and J shed 1 base, with 9 bases lying between them. Germline V gene data show CDR1 as MNHEY and CDR2 as SVGAGI. The CDR3 coding sequence is TGTGCCAGCAGTCTCCGGGACAGCAATCAGCCCCAGCATTTT. This codes for CASSLRDSNQPQHF.

The chain employs TRBV5-6 and TRBJ2-7, with 13 bases that match TRBD2. Germline CDR1 reads SGHDT; CDR2 reads YYEEEE. The CDR3 has 15 amino acids. V shed 5 bases, J shed 2 bases, and the junction held 4 bases outside the gene matches. CDR3 loop: CASSSGTSGTYEQYF. The CDR3, as DNA: TGTGCCAGCAGTTCCGGGACTAGCGGGACCTACGAGCAGTACTTC.

V gene TRBV9 combines with J gene TRBJ2-7; no reliable D call. Per germline, CDR1 SGDLS and CDR2 YYNGEE. V lost 0 bases and J 0 bases, leaving 7 bases between the germline ends. This CDR3 has 14 amino acids. CDR3 nucleotides: TGTGCCAGCAGCGTAGATTCTGCCTCCTACGAGCAGTACTTC. Translating it yields CASSVDSASYEQYF.

The chain has TRBV5-1 and TRBJ2-7; 10 nucleotides line up with TRBD2. V lost 4 bases to trimming and J lost 7 bases; unmatched junction nucleotides: 11. CDR3 length: 15 amino acids. Germline CDR1 SGHRS, CDR2 YFSETQ. The CDR3 sequence is CASSPDLAGAGEQYF. CDR3 coding DNA: TGCGCCAGCAGCCCGGACCTAGCGGGAGCGGGTGAGCAGTACTTC.

This chain connects TRBV18 to TRBJ1-5, with a tentative D call TRBD1 (5 bases). CDR1 is KGHSH and CDR2 is LQKENI in the germline V gene. V lost 5 bases and J lost 3, with 11 bases in between. The CDR3 has 14 residues. The CDR3 DNA reads TGTGCCAGCTCAGGGGACGGGTACAATCAGCCCCAGCATTTT. It yields the protein CASSGDGYNQPQHF.

The rearrangement uses TRBV18 and TRBJ2-2, with D possibly matching TRBD2 (6 bases). The ends were cut back, 3 bases at V and 0 bases at J, with 11 bases in the middle. The germline CDR1 and CDR2 sequences are KGHSH and LQKENI. CDR3 length: 16 amino acids. The CDR3 coding sequence is TGTGCCAGCTCACCGCCGGGAGTTGCGAACACCGGGGAGCTGTTTTTT. The encoded protein is CASSPPGVANTGELFF.

CDR3 DNA: TGTGCCACCAGCAGCCGGACTACTAGCACAGATACGCAGTATTTT. It is translated as CATSSRTTSTDTQYF. This chain uses TRBV15 with TRBJ2-3; D might be TRBD2 (6 bases). CDR1 and CDR2 from the germline V gene are LNHNV and YYDKDF (reference sequence). This CDR3 is built from 15 residues. V lost 3 bases and J 0 bases, leaving 10 bases between the germline ends. The full variable domain, with the rest looked up from reference TRBV15 and TRBJ2-3, is DAMVIQNPRYQVTQFGKPVTLSCSQTLNHNVMYWYQQKSSQAPKLLFHYYDKDFNNEADTPDNFQSRRPNTSFCFLDIRSPGLGDTAMYLCATSSRTTSTDTQYFGPGTRLTVL.

This chain connects TRBV28 to TRBJ1-3; a possible D gene is TRBD1 (5 bases). This CDR3 region has 13 residues. From germline, CDR1 is MDHEN and CDR2 SYDVKM. Trimming stripped 5 bases from V and 7 bases from J, with 12 bases between. The CDR3 nucleotides are TGTGCCAGCAGTACCGGACAACCCAACACCATATATTTT. The encoded protein is CASSTGQPNTIYF.